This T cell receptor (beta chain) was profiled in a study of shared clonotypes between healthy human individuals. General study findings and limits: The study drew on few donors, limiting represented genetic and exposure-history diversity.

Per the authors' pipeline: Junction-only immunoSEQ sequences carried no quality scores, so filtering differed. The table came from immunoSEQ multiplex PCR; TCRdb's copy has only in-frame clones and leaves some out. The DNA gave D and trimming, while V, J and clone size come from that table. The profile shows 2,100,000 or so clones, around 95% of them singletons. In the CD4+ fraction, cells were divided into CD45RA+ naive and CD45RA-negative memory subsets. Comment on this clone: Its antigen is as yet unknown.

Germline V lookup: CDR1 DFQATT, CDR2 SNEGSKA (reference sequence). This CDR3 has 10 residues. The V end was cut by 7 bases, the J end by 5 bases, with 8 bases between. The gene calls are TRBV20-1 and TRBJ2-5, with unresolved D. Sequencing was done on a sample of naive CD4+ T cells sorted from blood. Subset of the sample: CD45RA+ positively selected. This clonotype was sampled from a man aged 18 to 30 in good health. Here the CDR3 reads CSGVGETQYF. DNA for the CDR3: TGCAGTGGTGTGGGTGAGACCCAGTACTTC.